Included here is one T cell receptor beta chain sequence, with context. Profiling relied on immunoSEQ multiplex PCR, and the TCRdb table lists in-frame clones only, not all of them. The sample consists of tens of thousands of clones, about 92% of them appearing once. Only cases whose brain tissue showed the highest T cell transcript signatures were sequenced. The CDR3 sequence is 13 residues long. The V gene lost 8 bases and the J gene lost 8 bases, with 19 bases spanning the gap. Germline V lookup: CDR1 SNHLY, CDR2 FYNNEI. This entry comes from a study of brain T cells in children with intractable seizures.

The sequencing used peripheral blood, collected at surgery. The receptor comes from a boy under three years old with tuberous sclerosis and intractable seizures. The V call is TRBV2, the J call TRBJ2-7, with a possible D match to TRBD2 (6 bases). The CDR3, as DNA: TGTGCCAGCGACGACCCGCTAGCGCCGCAGCAGTACTTC. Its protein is CASDDPLAPQQYF.